A selection of T cell receptor beta chains follows, all from one sample in a study of shared clonotypes between healthy human individuals. The protocol was immunoSEQ multiplex PCR, while the TCRdb copy is restricted to in-frame clones and leaves out a portion. This sample carries about 2.1 million clones, roughly 93% of them seen once, and the ten largest clones take less than 2%. What was sequenced was naive CD8+ T cells from PBMCs. The receptors derive from a man younger than 35 in good health. Some clones in this sample may be carry-over from other donors' samples. The CDR3 runs from the conserved cysteine through the conserved F or W. The D gene is left open where the match is weak. Expanded clones get a size class; other rows say once, few or many, or leave the size out.

TRBV28	NA	TRBJ1-2	NA	TGTGCCAGCAGTTCATACCGCAGCAGCGTTAACTATGGCTACACCTTC	CASSSYRSSVNYGYTF
TRBV10-3	NA	TRBJ2-7	NA	TGTGCCATCAGTGAGATGGTAGCGCAAGGGACCTACGAGCAGTACTTC	CAISEMVAQGTYEQYF
TRBV9	TRBD1	TRBJ2-2	NA	TGTGCCAGCAGCAATTCAGGGGGTTTCGAGACCGGGGAGCTGTTTTTT	CASSNSGGFETGELFF
TRBV4-1	TRBD1	TRBJ1-2	once	TGCGCCAGCAGCCCTACGGACAGGAGTTATAACTATGGCTACACCTTC	CASSPTDRSYNYGYTF
TRBV9	TRBD2	TRBJ2-1	NA	TGTGCCAGCAGCTATGGAGGGACTAGCGGGATGGATGAGCAGTTCTTC	CASSYGGTSGMDEQFF
TRBV10-3	NA	TRBJ2-7	NA	TGTGCCATCTCACCAATCGGGACGGCTTACGAGCAGTACTTC	CAISPIGTAYEQYF
TRBV19	NA	TRBJ1-2	NA	TGTGCCAGTAGTTCACGACAGGCCTCTAACTATGGCTACACCTTC	CASSSRQASNYGYTF
TRBV27	TRBD2	TRBJ2-3	NA	TGTGCCAGCAGTAACCTACTAGCGGGAGGGGCAGATACGCAGTATTTT	CASSNLLAGGADTQYF
TRBV28	NA	TRBJ2-5	NA	TGTGCCAGCAGTACCGTCCTAGCCGCACAAGAGACCCAGTACTTC	CASSTVLAAQETQYF
TRBV9	NA	TRBJ2-6	NA	TGTGCCAGCAGCGCTCGACGACTCGGGATAGAGGGGGCCAACGTCCTGACTTTC	CASSARRLGIEGANVLTF